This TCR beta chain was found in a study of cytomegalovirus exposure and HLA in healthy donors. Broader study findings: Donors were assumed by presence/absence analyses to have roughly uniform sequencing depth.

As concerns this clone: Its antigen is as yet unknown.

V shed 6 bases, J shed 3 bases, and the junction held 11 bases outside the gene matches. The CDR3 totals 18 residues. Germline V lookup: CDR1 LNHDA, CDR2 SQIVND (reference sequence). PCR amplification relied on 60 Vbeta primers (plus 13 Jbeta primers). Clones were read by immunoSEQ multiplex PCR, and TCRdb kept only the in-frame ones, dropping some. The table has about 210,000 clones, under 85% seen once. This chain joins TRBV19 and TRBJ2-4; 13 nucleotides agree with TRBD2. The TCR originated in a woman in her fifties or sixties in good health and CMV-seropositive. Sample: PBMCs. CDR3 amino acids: CASSDILAGGRDKNIQYF. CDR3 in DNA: TGTGCCAGTAGCGACATACTAGCGGGGGGGCGAGACAAAAACATTCAGTACTTC.